Listed here are 22 T cell receptor beta chains from one sample, sequenced in a study of blood T cells in healthy people across ages. A sample-barcoded 5' primer and a J-beta primer mix were used in a second PCR of roughly 7 to 12 cycles. Using its own MiXCR run on the 5' RACE reads, TCRdb lists one record per CDR3 protein. This table holds roughly 930,000 distinct CDR3 sequences, around 48% found once. Sequenced: blood. The receptors stem from a man aged 25 to 45 in good health.

To note about this clonotype: An end of the junction does not agree with germline; a read error may underlie this. CDR3 nucleotide sequence: TGTGTCATCAGCCTATCGGCTGGCTCCTACGAGCAGTACTTC. Amino acid sequence: CVISLSAGSYEQYF. The V gene is TRBV10-3, the J gene TRBJ2-7; D uncertain. CDR3 size: 14 residues. The germline gives CDR1 ENHRY, CDR2 SYGVKD.

This CDR3 reads CSAPVTGELFF. In DNA, the CDR3 is TGCAGTGCCCCGGTCACCGGGGAGCTGTTTTTT. The V gene is TRBV20-1, the J gene TRBJ2-2; D unclear. Germline values: CDR1 DFQATT, CDR2 SNEGSKA (reference sequence). The length of the CDR3 is 11 residues. V was trimmed by 6 bases and J by 4 bases, leaving 6 bases between them.

The V and J genes are TRBV9 and TRBJ2-1; D possibly corresponds to TRBD2 (5 bases). Germline V gene sequence: CDR1 SGDLS, CDR2 YYNGEE. V shed 6 bases and J shed 2 bases, with 18 bases lying between them. This CDR3 has 16 amino acids. CDR3 residues: CASTSGGPSPYNEQFF. CDR3 sequence (DNA): TGTGCCAGCACCTCCGGAGGTCCCTCGCCCTACAATGAGCAGTTCTTC.

The rearrangement uses TRBV7-2 and TRBJ1-2; D ambiguous. The V gene lost 7 bases and the J gene lost 1 base, with 16 bases spanning the gap. Looked up from germline, CDR1 is SGHTA and CDR2 is FQGNSA. This CDR3 has 15 residues. CDR3 protein: CASTPSPRLNYGYTF. The CDR3 bases are TGTGCCAGCACCCCGAGCCCCCGTCTTAACTATGGCTACACCTTC.

Many counts were recorded for this clonotype. The chain joins TRBV3-1 to TRBJ2-5, with 7 bases that match TRBD2. The trim removed 7 bases at V and 4 bases at J, leaving 9 bases unmatched. Germline lookup yields CDR1 LGHDT and CDR2 YNNKEL (reference sequence). The CDR3 consists of 14 residues. The CDR3 protein is CASTLLSGGETQYF. CDR3 DNA sequence: TGTGCCAGCACCCTTTTATCGGGAGGAGAGACCCAGTACTTC.

CDR3 bases: TGTGCCAGCAGCTTAGCAGACGGACGTTACGAGCAGTACTTC. Translation: CASSLADGRYEQYF. J is TRBJ2-7 and V is TRBV11-3; D is undetermined. Germline CDR1 is SGHNT and CDR2 is YENEEA. This CDR3 comprises 14 residues. V lost 1 base and J 4 bases, leaving 11 bases between the germline ends.

The CDR3 bases are TGTGCCAGCAGCCTTCCGGGACAGGAAAACACTGAAGCTTTCTTT. It is translated as CASSLPGQENTEAFF. The chain uses TRBV28 and TRBJ1-1, with TRBD1 identical over 8 bases. In germline, CDR1 is MDHEN, CDR2 SYDVKM. CDR3 size: 15 residues. The V and J ends lost 6 bases and 2 bases, in that order; junction bases with no gene match: 8.

The chain combines TRBV5-1 with TRBJ1-1; weak D call: TRBD1 (5 bases). This CDR3 is built from 19 residues. The germline CDR1 and CDR2 sequences are SGHRS and YFSETQ. V was clipped by 4 bases and J by 1 base, with 26 bases between them. DNA for the CDR3: TGCGCCAGCAGCGATGAAGGGGCCACACTGGGCAGGACGAACACTGAAGCTTTCTTT. This gives the protein CASSDEGATLGRTNTEAFF.

The chain couples TRBV9 to TRBJ2-2, with 10 bases aligning to TRBD2. Germline V CDR1 and CDR2: SGDLS, YYNGEE. This CDR3 spans 16 amino acids. Trimming took 4 bases from V and 5 from J; bases not matched to a gene: 8. The CDR3 DNA reads TGTGCCAGCAGCCCCACCGGGACTAGCGCGACCGGGGAGCTGTTTTTT. It translates to CASSPTGTSATGELFF.

This clonotype has more than one count but fewer than ten. A much more abundant neighbour one base away suggests this may be a read error. The chain is built from TRBV28 and TRBJ2-3; 9 positions agree with TRBD2. CDR3 length: 16 residues. Germline V gives CDR1 MDHEN, CDR2 SYDVKM. CDR3 bases: TGTGCCAGCAGTGCGACAGGGCGGGGGGGCACAGGTACGCAGTATTTT. Translated, it gives CASSATGRGGTGTQYF.

V is TRBV4-3 and J is TRBJ1-6; 8 bases line up with TRBD1. The trim removed 4 bases at V and 7 bases at J, leaving 6 bases unmatched. The CDR3 totals 15 residues. Germline CDR1 and CDR2: LGHNA and YSLEER. The CDR3 region has the DNA TGCGCCAGCAGCCCAGGGGACAGGCAAAATTCACCCCTCCACTTT. This sequence encodes CASSPGDRQNSPLHF.

The rearrangement joins TRBV30 to TRBJ2-7; unclear D gene. V lost 2 bases and J lost 3, with 8 bases in between. The germline gives CDR1 GTSNPN, CDR2 SVGIG (reference sequence). The CDR3 spans 12 residues. Here the CDR3 reads CAWSSGVYEQYF. DNA for the CDR3: TGTGCCTGGAGTTCGGGTGTCTACGAGCAGTACTTC.

The J gene is TRBJ1-2, the V gene TRBV3-1; D possibly corresponds to TRBD1 (5 bases). The V end was cut by 0 bases, the J end by 6 bases, with 14 bases between. This CDR3 spans 15 amino acids. Germline-derived CDR1 and CDR2 are LGHDT and YNNKEL (reference sequence). The CDR3 region has the DNA TGTGCCAGCAGCCAAGACAGGGCCCAAGGCCATGGCTACACCTTC. Protein sequence: CASSQDRAQGHGYTF.

This clonotype was counted between two and nine times. The CDR3 DNA follows: TGTGCCAGCAGACGGACAGGGGGCATCTCGTTCTCCTACAATGAGCAGTTCTTC. Translated, it gives CASRRTGGISFSYNEQFF. This chain connects TRBV6-1 to TRBJ2-1; 11 bases line up with TRBD1. CDR3 length: 18 residues. The germline CDR1 and CDR2 sequences are MNHNS and SASEGT. The ends lost 6 bases at V and 0 bases at J; junction bases unmatched: 10.

This clonotype was counted at least ten times. The rearrangement uses TRBV12-3 or TRBV12-4 and TRBJ1-2, with 8 nucleotides matching TRBD1. The CDR3 sequence is 15 residues long. V gave up 5 bases and J gave up 2 bases; unmatched junction bases: 7. The CDR3 DNA reads TGTGCCAGCAGTCCCAGGACAGGGACCAACTATGGCTACACCTTC. Translating it yields CASSPRTGTNYGYTF.

For this clonotype: At one of its ends the junction is not consistent with the germline gene, which may arise from a read error. This chain joins TRBV7-9 and TRBJ2-3, with D perhaps matching TRBD2 (6 bases). Germline values: CDR1 SEHNR, CDR2 FQNEAQ (reference sequence). CDR3 length: 16 residues. CDR3 residues: CASSLGEVSSTDTQYF. For the CDR3, the DNA is TGTGCCAGCAGCTTAGGGGAGGTCTCGAGCACCGATACGCAGTATTTT.

There are a few counts of this clonotype. This rearrangement joins TRBV13 to TRBJ2-3, with D hard to call. CDR1 and CDR2 from the germline V gene are PRHDT and FYEKMQ (reference sequence). This CDR3 region has 17 residues. Deletions cut 6 bases from V and 1 base from J, with 20 bases between. CDR3 sequence: CASSSYSGRIGTDTQYF. In DNA form, the CDR3 reads TGTGCCAGCAGTTCATACTCAGGTCGGATCGGCACAGATACGCAGTATTTT. The whole variable domain, remainder taken from reference TRBV13 and TRBJ2-3, is AAGVIQSPRHLIKEKRETATLKCYPIPRHDTVYWYQQGPGQDPQFLISFYEKMQSDKGSIPDRFSAQQFSDYHSELNMSSLELGDSALYFCASSSYSGRIGTDTQYFGPGTRLTVL.

This sequence joins TRBV6-6 and TRBJ2-1; TRBD1 agrees at 7 bases. Germline CDR1 is MNHNY and CDR2 is SVGAGI (reference sequence). Losses at the gene ends were 7 bases for V and 4 bases for J; bases not matched to a gene: 7. This CDR3 contains 14 residues. CDR3 DNA: TGTGCCAGCATTAAAGGACAGGAGTACAATGAGCAGTTCTTC. Its protein is CASIKGQEYNEQFF.

The chain employs TRBV12-3 or TRBV12-4 and TRBJ2-4, with TRBD1 matching 7 bases. The length of the CDR3 is 16 residues. V shed 5 bases, J shed 0 bases, and the junction held 7 bases outside the gene matches. CDR3 bases: TGTGCCAGCAGTGACGGGACAGTCGGAGCCAAAAACATTCAGTACTTC. This encodes CASSDGTVGAKNIQYF.

The gene calls are TRBV7-2 and TRBJ2-3; TRBD1 aligns across 8 bases. This CDR3 comprises 15 residues. Trimming cost V 3 bases and J 1 base; bases outside gene matches: 3. CDR1 is SGHTA and CDR2 is FQGNSA in the germline V gene. The chain's CDR3 is CASSFLGQGTDTQYF. CDR3 nucleotide sequence: TGTGCCAGCAGCTTTTTGGGACAGGGCACAGATACGCAGTATTTT.

The rearrangement joins TRBV10-3 to TRBJ2-5; D is ambiguous. CDR1 and CDR2 (germline): ENHRY, SYGVKD. The CDR3 has 14 amino acids. Trimming removed 1 base from V and 1 base from J, with 7 bases in between. CDR3 DNA: TGTGCCATCAGTGAGTTTGGGTCCCAAGAGACCCAGTACTTC. This codes for CAISEFGSQETQYF.

Only a few counts were recorded for this clonotype. The rearrangement joins TRBV4-3 to TRBJ2-1; no firm D call. Trimming took 4 bases from V and 5 from J, leaving 18 bases between them. Germline CDR1 and CDR2: LGHNA and YSLEER. The CDR3 consists of 16 residues. DNA for the CDR3: TGCGCCAGCAGCCCAAGTCAGGCCGGCCTGAACAATGAGCAGTTCTTC. Its protein is CASSPSQAGLNNEQFF.